The 11 T cell receptor beta chains listed next were all sequenced from one sample in a study of blood T cell repertoires in COVID-19. Sequenced by immunoSEQ multiplex PCR; TCRdb stores in-frame clones only, minus some. The sample carries around 260,000 clones, about 86% recorded once. Sequencing was performed on PBMCs or T cells enriched from blood (not recorded which). All receptors derive from a man younger than 40 with acute COVID-19.

The chain recombines TRBV25-1 with TRBJ1-1, with 9 bases matching TRBD1. Germline CDR1 and CDR2: MGHDK and SYGVNS. With 5 bases clipped from V and 4 bases from J, the junction kept 5 bases outside the gene matches. The CDR3 has 14 residues. CDR3 loop: CASSTHRGLTEAFF. In nucleotides, the CDR3 is TGTGCCAGCAGTACGCACAGGGGGCTCACTGAAGCTTTCTTT.

This clone was recorded once. The chain joins TRBV7-2 to TRBJ2-3; D ambiguous. The CDR3 is made up of 12 amino acids. Germline CDR1 SGHTA, CDR2 FQGNSA. V shed 3 bases and J shed 6 bases, with 7 bases lying between them. CDR3 sequence: CASSFGGDTQYF. CDR3 coding DNA: TGTGCCAGCAGCTTCGGCGGCGATACGCAGTATTTT. Variable domain in full (rest from reference TRBV7-2 and TRBJ2-3): GAGVSQSPSNKVTEKGKDVELRCDPISGHTALYWYRQSLGQGLEFLIYFQGNSAPDKSGLPSDRFSAERTGGSVSTLTIQRTQQEDSAVYLCASSFGGDTQYFGPGTRLTVL.

The CDR3 coding sequence is TGTGCCAGCAGTTTCCTTCCCCCTCCTGCGCGAGGGGGTCCAGATACGCAGTATTTT. Amino acid sequence: CASSFLPPPARGGPDTQYF. The chain links TRBV27 to TRBJ2-3; perhaps TRBD1 as D (6 bases). Germline CDR1 and CDR2: MNHEY and SMNVEV (reference sequence). Between the trimmed V and J ends, which lost 3 bases and 4 bases, there was a span of 26 bases. CDR3 length: 19 residues.

The chain combines TRBV5-1 with TRBJ1-4, with TRBD1 matching over 10 bases. CDR3 length equals 17 residues. The germline gives CDR1 SGHRS, CDR2 YFSETQ. The junction had 18 bases not matched to a gene; V was cut back by 4 bases and J by 12 bases. The CDR3 loop is CASSKGPAGTGDRELFF. In nucleotides, the CDR3 is TGCGCCAGCAGCAAAGGCCCTGCGGGGACAGGGGACAGGGAACTGTTTTTT.

The chain links TRBV5-1 to TRBJ2-2; D remains ambiguous. The V gene lost 1 base and the J gene lost 1 base, with 8 bases spanning the gap. Germline V gives CDR1 SGHRS, CDR2 YFSETQ. The CDR3 sequence is 15 residues long. CDR3 coding DNA: TGCGCCAGCAGCTTGTTGTCAGGGAACACCGGGGAGCTGTTTTTT. Its translation is CASSLLSGNTGELFF.

Remarks on this clone: One end of the junction does not line up with germline, which may come from a read error. This sequence joins TRBV5-1 and TRBJ2-1; 10 nucleotides agree with TRBD2. The CDR3 has 15 amino acids. Germline V gives CDR1 SGHRS, CDR2 YFSETQ. CDR3 region: CASSPSLAGLNEQFF. As DNA, the CDR3 is TGTGCCAGCAGCCCCTCACTAGCGGGACTAAATGAGCAGTTCTTC. Complete variable domain (other parts from reference TRBV5-1 and TRBJ2-1): KAGVTQTPRYLIKTRGQQVTLSCSPISGHRSVSWYQQTPGQGLQFLFEYFSETQRNKGNFPGRFSGRQFSNSRSEMNVSTLELGDSALYLCASSPSLAGLNEQFFGPGTRLTVL.

The rearrangement joins TRBV11-2 to TRBJ2-5, with 14 bases lining up with TRBD2. V trimming: 5 bases; J trimming: 4 bases; junction bases outside the gene matches: 12. Germline V gene data show CDR1 as SGHAT and CDR2 as FQNNGV. CDR3 size: 18 residues. The CDR3 reads CASSTGLAGDLWRETQYF. The DNA of the CDR3 is TGTGCCAGCAGCACGGGACTAGCGGGGGACCTCTGGAGAGAGACCCAGTACTTC.

This chain connects TRBV14 to TRBJ2-7; TRBD2 matches 8 bases. The CDR3 is 16 residues long. The junction had 10 bases not matched to a gene; V was cut back by 4 bases and J by 2 bases. Germline V gives CDR1 SGHDN, CDR2 FVKESK. The chain's CDR3 is CASSRRGGTRAYEQYV. The CDR3 DNA sequence: TGTGCCAGCAGCCGAAGGGGGGGGACTAGAGCCTACGAGCAGTACGTC.

V and J are TRBV27 and TRBJ2-3, with TRBD1 matching over 9 bases. V gave up 10 bases and J gave up 3 bases; unmatched junction bases: 11. The CDR3 is made up of 15 amino acids. Germline V gives CDR1 MNHEY, CDR2 SMNVEV (reference sequence). CDR3 sequence reads: CATLDRGGRTDTQYF. The CDR3 DNA sequence: TGTGCCACTCTCGACAGGGGGGGCAGGACAGATACGCAGTATTTT.

The chain employs TRBV12-3 or TRBV12-4 and TRBJ1-1; D is unresolved. The CDR3 covers 12 residues. The V end was cut by 5 bases, the J end by 6 bases, with 10 bases between. For the CDR3, the DNA is TGTGCCAGCAGTCCAGGCCTCTCTGAAGCTTTCTTT. As protein: CASSPGLSEAFF.

This chain connects TRBV14 to TRBJ2-3, with 14 bases aligning to TRBD2. The CDR3 loop spans 15 amino acids. J was trimmed by 3 bases and V by 5 bases; bases with no gene match: 1. CDR1 and CDR2 from the germline V gene are SGHDN and FVKESK. The CDR3 DNA is TGTGCCAGCAGCAGACTAGCGGGGGGGACAGATACGCAGTATTTT. This sequence encodes CASSRLAGGTDTQYF.